This T cell receptor (beta chain) came from a study of human T cells and chemical hapten exposure. About the research overall: For sensitization, 2% DPC was applied to an approximately 2 cm by approximately 2 cm patch of upper inner arm skin.

Time point defined: patch test 3, about 24 weeks after DPC sensitization. Treatment given: therapeutic diphenylcyclopropenone sensitization with weekly scalp DPC. Unfractionated whole blood yielded the extracted total RNA. Findings and caveats of the study: TCRs whose frequency exceeded 1 in 1000 remained the same following DPC sensitization.

Germline assignment: CDR1 MDHEN and CDR2 SYDVKM. This CDR3 region has 15 residues. V shed 4 bases and J shed 3 bases, with 16 bases lying between them. To note about this clonotype: Antigen unknown.

Individual cDNA molecules had unique molecular identifiers attached to them by the library. One entry per CDR3 protein, called by TCRdb with MiXCR from the RACE reads. The table has just under 65,000 distinct CDR3 sequences, approximately 10% seen once. The source was whole blood, collected in connection with sensitization to the hapten diphenylcyclopropenone (DPC). This receptor was taken from a woman aged 25 to 39 with alopecia areata. Some clones in this sample may be carry-over from other donors' samples. This chain connects TRBV28 to TRBJ2-7; D not resolved. The DNA for the CDR3 is TGTGCCAGCAGTTCCCCACGAATGGGGAACTACGAGCAGTACTTC. It codes for CASSSPRMGNYEQYF. Full variable domain (rest looked up from reference TRBV28 and TRBJ2-7): DVKVTQSSRYLVKRTGEKVFLECVQDMDHENMFWYRQDPGLGLRLIYFSYDVKMKEKGDIPEGYSVSREKKERFSLILESASTNQTSMYLCASSSPRMGNYEQYFGPGTRLTVT.